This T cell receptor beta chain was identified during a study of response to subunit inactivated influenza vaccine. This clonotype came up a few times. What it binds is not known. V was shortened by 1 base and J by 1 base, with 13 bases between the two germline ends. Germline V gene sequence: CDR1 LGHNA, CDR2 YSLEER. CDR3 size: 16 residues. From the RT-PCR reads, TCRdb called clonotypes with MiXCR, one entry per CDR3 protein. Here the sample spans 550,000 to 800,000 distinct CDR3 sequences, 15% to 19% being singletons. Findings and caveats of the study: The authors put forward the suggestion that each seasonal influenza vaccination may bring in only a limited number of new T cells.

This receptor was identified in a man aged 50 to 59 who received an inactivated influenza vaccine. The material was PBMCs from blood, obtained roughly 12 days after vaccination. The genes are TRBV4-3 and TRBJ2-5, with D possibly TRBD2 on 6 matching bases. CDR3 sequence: CASSQGVGGFQETQYF. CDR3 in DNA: TGCGCCAGCAGCCAAGGCGTGGGAGGATTCCAAGAGACCCAGTACTTC.